The 3 T cell receptor beta chains below come from one sample, sequenced in a study of post-analysis software for immune sequencing data. General study findings and limits: The five TRBV segments detected at higher frequency in patients than in controls included TRBV5-6, TRBV5-1 and TRBV20-1.

Antigens for these TCRs are unknown. Every TCR beta cDNA library bore unique molecular identifiers. TCRdb passed the PCR reads through MiXCR, listing each CDR3 protein once. The sample lists some 260,000 distinct CDR3 sequences, 36% occurring once. Sequencing was performed on blood. The receptors derive from a girl aged 5-17 years with multiple sclerosis.

This clonotype was seen more than once but under ten times. This may be a read error, as it is one base from a much larger clone. The rearrangement uses TRBV7-8 and TRBJ2-3; D unclear. Trimming pared 1 base from V and 2 bases from J, leaving 10 bases between. The CDR3 runs to 15 residues. Germline V lookup: CDR1 SGHVS, CDR2 FQNEAQ. The CDR3 nucleotides are TGTGCCAGCAGCTTAGGGTCCAAGACCACAGATACGCAGTATTTT. Its translation is CASSLGSKTTDTQYF.

This clonotype was observed many times. The J gene is TRBJ2-5, the V gene TRBV7-2; 13 bases align to TRBD2. J was trimmed by 6 bases and V by 4 bases; bases with no gene match: 11. The CDR3 is 17 amino acids. Germline values: CDR1 SGHTA, CDR2 FQGNSA. CDR3 in amino acids: CASSSPHRGLAGQTQYF. CDR3 nucleotide sequence: TGTGCCAGCAGCTCCCCCCATAGGGGACTAGCGGGACAGACCCAGTACTTC.

V and J are TRBV12-3 or TRBV12-4 and TRBJ2-1; 9 nucleotides agree with TRBD1. The J call is in doubt because the DNA end fits TRBJ2-7 better. The CDR3 length is 16 residues. Here the CDR3 DNA reads TGTGCCAGCAGTGGGGAGGACAGGGGTCCTAACAATGAGCAGTACTTC. It translates to CASSGEDRGPNNEQYF.